This TCR beta chain was captured in a study of beta chain features in type 1 diabetes. Points from the study as a whole: Significant though moderate, a shortening of TCRB CDR3s appeared in all four CD4+ subsets of Type 1 diabetes patients. VDJ junctions in type 1 diabetes patients carried more deletions and fewer insertions.

One heparinised blood draw averaging about 120 mL was given by each donor. To note about this clone: Antigen unknown.

CDR1 SNHLY and CDR2 FYNNEI come from the germline V gene. This CDR3 region has 14 residues. V lost 8 bases, J lost 6 bases, and 10 bases stayed unmatched. The study reverse transcribed the entire isolated RNA, so it sequenced expressed TCRB transcripts. Measured with immunoSEQ multiplex PCR; TCRdb has only the in-frame clones, and not every one. The table shows some 350,000 clones, with 8.5% to 10% occurring only once. This clonotype was obtained from a man younger than 45 with type 1 diabetes. The chain employs TRBV2 and TRBJ2-3, with TRBD1 identical over 8 bases. Sequenced material: central memory CD4+ T cells from blood. The CDR3 bases are TGTGCCAGCCACCCGACAGGGGCGGCCGATACGCAGTATTTT. Amino acid sequence: CASHPTGAADTQYF.